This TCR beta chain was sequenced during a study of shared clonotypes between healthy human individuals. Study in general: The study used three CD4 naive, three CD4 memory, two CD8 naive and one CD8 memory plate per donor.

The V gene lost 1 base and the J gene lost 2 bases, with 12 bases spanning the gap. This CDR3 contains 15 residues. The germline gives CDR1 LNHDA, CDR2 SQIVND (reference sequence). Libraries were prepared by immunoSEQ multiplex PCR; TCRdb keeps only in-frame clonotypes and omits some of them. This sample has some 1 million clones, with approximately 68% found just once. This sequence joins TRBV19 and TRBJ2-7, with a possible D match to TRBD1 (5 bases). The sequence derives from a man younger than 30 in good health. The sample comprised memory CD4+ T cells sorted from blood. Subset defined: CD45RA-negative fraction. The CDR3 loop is CASSIAQGRAYEQYF. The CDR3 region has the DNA TGTGCCAGTAGTATAGCCCAGGGTCGGGCCTACGAGCAGTACTTC.